What follows are 18 T cell receptor beta chains derived from one specimen sequenced in a study of human T cells and chemical hapten exposure (dated by TCRdb to about 2021). The method behind the library was RACE. TCRdb names NextSeq 500 as the instrument used. TCRdb reprocessing: public reads trimmed at Q25 with fastp, clones called with MiXCR, in-frame beta chains kept. Every entry covers one CDR3 protein and lists the most common genes and DNA from its rows. The sample records around 350,000 distinct CDR3 sequences, 5.5% of which are singletons. The ten largest clones add up to about 8.2% of the sample. The time point label on this specimen signifies: pre-sensitization, week 0. According to the study, the label for this sample's treatment or condition signals: therapeutic diphenylcyclopropenone sensitization with weekly scalp DPC. Here the sequenced sample was whole blood, taken in connection with sensitization to the hapten diphenylcyclopropenone (DPC). These receptors came from a woman between 18 and 29 years old with alopecia areata. Some clones in this sample may be carry-over from other donors' samples.

This clonotype was found many times. The chain is built from TRBV7-2 and TRBJ2-1, with 9 bases aligning to TRBD2. Germline CDR1 and CDR2: SGHTA and FQGNSA. With V trimmed by 4 bases and J by 0 bases, 4 bases remained unmatched. This CDR3 has 16 residues. The CDR3 DNA reads as TGTGCCAGCAGCTCCTATAGCGGGGGCTCCTACAATGAGCAGTTCTTC. Translation: CASSSYSGGSYNEQFF.

Ten or more counts support this clonotype. The CDR3 DNA follows: TGTGCCAGCAGTAGAGGTGGGGGCTACACCTTC. Protein sequence: CASSRGGGYTF. The genes are TRBV6-5 and TRBJ1-2; D unclear. Per the germline V gene, CDR1 is MNHEY and CDR2 is SVGAGI. V shed 5 bases and J shed 8 bases, with 9 bases lying between them. The CDR3 consists of 11 residues.

This chain uses TRBV4-3 with TRBJ2-4, with D perhaps matching TRBD1 or TRBD2 (5 bases each). Germline assignment: CDR1 LGHNA and CDR2 YSLEER. CDR3 length: 15 amino acids. Trimming took off 3 bases at V and 3 bases at J, with 12 bases between the two ends. CDR3 DNA sequence: TGCGCCAGCAGCCAGGGGGATAGCCACAAAAACATTCAGTACTTC. Translated: CASSQGDSHKNIQYF.

The chain is built from TRBV4-3 and TRBJ1-2, with D unclear. Per germline, CDR1 LGHNA and CDR2 YSLEER. The V end was cut by 0 bases, the J end by 2 bases, with 10 bases between. CDR3 size: 15 residues. Written as DNA, the CDR3 is TGCGCCAGCAGCCAAGAAGGTGGCAGGAACTATGGCTACACCTTC. Residues: CASSQEGGRNYGYTF.

This clonotype was counted many times. V gene TRBV9 combines with J gene TRBJ1-1, with D perhaps TRBD1 (6 bases). V was cut by 0 bases and J by 5 bases, with 14 bases left in between. Germline-derived CDR1 and CDR2 are SGDLS and YYNGEE. This CDR3 has 15 amino acids. CDR3 DNA: TGTGCCAGCAGCGTAGCGGCAGGGGCTGGGACTGAAGCTTTCTTT. This gives the protein CASSVAAGAGTEAFF.

This clonotype appeared a few times. The chain combines TRBV2 with TRBJ2-1, with D possibly being TRBD1 (5 bases). This CDR3 comprises 14 residues. Germline-derived CDR1 and CDR2 are SNHLY and FYNNEI. V shed 8 bases and J shed 4 bases, with 15 bases lying between them. In DNA form, the CDR3 reads TGTGCCAGCCAAAGCGTGGGGCGTTACAATGAGCAGTTCTTC. Amino acids: CASQSVGRYNEQFF.

The V and J genes are TRBV7-2 and TRBJ1-5, with TRBD1 matching over 9 bases. CDR3 size: 15 residues. The germline V gene encodes CDR1 SGHTA and CDR2 FQGNSA. The V and J ends lost 5 bases and 5 bases, in that order; junction bases with no gene match: 7. The CDR3 here is CASSPGGTGYQPQHF. The CDR3 bases are TGTGCCAGCAGCCCTGGCGGGACAGGGTATCAGCCCCAGCATTTT.

This clonotype turned up a few times. The chain carries TRBV6-2 or TRBV6-3 and TRBJ2-7, with TRBD2 identical over 7 bases. The CDR3 extends over 14 amino acids. Trimming at V came to 4 bases and at J to 5 bases, leaving 8 bases not matched to a gene. Germline V lookup: CDR1 MNHEY, CDR2 SVGEGT. The DNA for the CDR3 is TGTGCCAGCAGTTTGGGGACTACGGGGAACGAGCAGTACTTC. This gives the protein CASSLGTTGNEQYF.

This clonotype was detected only a few times. The rearrangement joins TRBV2 to TRBJ1-1; D is possibly TRBD1 (6 bases). V was trimmed by 2 bases and J by 2 bases, leaving 12 bases between them. Germline loops: CDR1 SNHLY, CDR2 FYNNEI. The CDR3 spans 15 residues. CDR3 in DNA: TGTGCCAGCAGTGAATCCGGACAGATTAACACTGAAGCTTTCTTT. Encoded protein: CASSESGQINTEAFF.

This clonotype was observed a few times. The rearrangement uses TRBV20-1 and TRBJ2-4; 8 positions agree with TRBD2. V trimming: 6 bases; J trimming: 0 bases; junction bases outside the gene matches: 10. The CDR3 spans 16 residues. Per germline, CDR1 DFQATT and CDR2 SNEGSKA (reference sequence). This CDR3 is CSATSGGVIAKNIQYF. In DNA, the CDR3 is TGCAGTGCCACTTCGGGGGGGGTGATAGCCAAAAACATTCAGTACTTC.

V and J are TRBV27 and TRBJ2-5, with D possibly matching TRBD2 (5 bases). Trimming pared 5 bases from V and 7 bases from J, leaving 14 bases between. The CDR3 has 13 amino acids. Germline lookup yields CDR1 MNHEY and CDR2 SMNVEV (reference sequence). CDR3 loop: CASSRALRGTQYF. CDR3 nucleotides: TGTGCCAGCAGTAGGGCCTTACGGGGGACCCAGTACTTC.

This clonotype was found many times. The V gene is TRBV4-2, the J gene TRBJ2-4; D ambiguous. Germline V gene sequence: CDR1 LGHNA, CDR2 YNFKEQ. The V and J ends lost 0 bases and 0 bases respectively, with 12 bases between them. The CDR3 is 17 residues long. The CDR3 nucleotides read TGTGCCAGCAGCCAAGACGCGGCGAGCATAGCCAAAAACATTCAGTACTTC. Its translation is CASSQDAASIAKNIQYF.

This clonotype showed up many times. This chain joins TRBV6-5 and TRBJ2-2, with a possible D match to TRBD1 (5 bases). Trimming pared 5 bases from V and 5 bases from J, leaving 18 bases between. The length of the CDR3 is 16 residues. The germline V gene encodes CDR1 MNHEY and CDR2 SVGAGI. CDR3: CASSEIPQVGTGELFF. CDR3 sequence (DNA): TGTGCCAGCAGTGAAATACCACAGGTTGGGACCGGGGAGCTGTTTTTT.

The gene calls are TRBV20-1 and TRBJ1-1, with no clear D. Germline CDR1 is DFQATT and CDR2 is SNEGSKA (reference sequence). Trimming took off 3 bases at V and 4 bases at J, with 12 bases between the two ends. CDR3 length: 13 amino acids. Here the CDR3 reads CSASAASGTEAFF. CDR3 bases: TGCAGTGCTAGCGCGGCGTCGGGCACTGAAGCTTTCTTT.

This clonotype was counted many times. The chain carries TRBV29-1 and TRBJ2-3; D not resolved. The germline V and J ends were trimmed by 6 bases and 4 bases, with 11 bases remaining between them. This CDR3 spans 12 amino acids. Germline V gene sequence: CDR1 SQVTM, CDR2 ANQGSEA. CDR3 amino acids: CSVSPPADTQYF. DNA for the CDR3: TGCAGCGTGTCCCCTCCCGCAGATACGCAGTATTTT.

This chain connects TRBV5-1 to TRBJ1-2; D is possibly TRBD1 (6 bases). There are 21 residues in the CDR3. Trimming pared 3 bases from V and 0 bases from J, leaving 30 bases between. The germline V gene has CDR1 SGHRS and CDR2 YFSETQ. The CDR3 DNA follows: TGCGCCAGCAGCTGGAACTACAGGGAAGGCTCCCTCCGAAAGACTAACTATGGCTACACCTTC. Its protein product is CASSWNYREGSLRKTNYGYTF.

This clonotype was seen repeatedly, ten times or more. The V and J genes are TRBV4-1 and TRBJ2-7; 8 bases map to TRBD1. Germline CDR1 MGHRA, CDR2 YSYEKL. The CDR3 extends over 16 amino acids. V shed 2 bases, J shed 10 bases, and the junction held 16 bases outside the gene matches. CDR3 sequence: CASSQQGAPTPTDQYF. In DNA, the CDR3 is TGCGCCAGCAGCCAACAGGGGGCACCTACTCCTACGGACCAGTACTTC.

This clonotype was found many times. The rearrangement uses TRBV28 and TRBJ1-1; D is unclear. Germline lookup yields CDR1 MDHEN and CDR2 SYDVKM. The V and J ends lost 3 bases and 4 bases respectively, with 6 bases between them. The length of the CDR3 is 12 residues. This CDR3 reads CASSLVLTEAFF. CDR3 sequence (DNA): TGTGCCAGCAGTTTGGTTCTCACTGAAGCTTTCTTT.